This note documents a single T cell receptor beta chain sequence. Each sample's TCRB immunosequencing used around 510 nanograms of biopsy DNA. The table came from immunoSEQ multiplex PCR; TCRdb's copy has only in-frame clones and leaves some out. The sample consists of about 13,000 clones, roughly 73% of them appearing once. V lost 7 bases to trimming and J lost 5 bases, with 11 bases between them. The CDR3 contains 12 residues. Germline CDR1 and CDR2: LGHNT and FRNRAP. The data are from a study of T cell repertoires in ileal Crohn's disease. As for the study in general: At surgery, 35% to 40% of patients smoked, with median disease duration 7.9 years. Biopsies of the neoterminal ileum at postoperative colonoscopy form M6 samples.

Time point in this sample: neoterminal ileum biopsy at postoperative endoscopy, about 6 months after surgery. The chain is built from TRBV12-5 and TRBJ1-1; no reliable D call. Sequencing input: ileal tissue. The receptor was isolated from an adult with Crohn's disease. In nucleotides, the CDR3 is TGTGCTAGTGCCATTATCGGGACTGAAGCTTTCTTT. It encodes CASAIIGTEAFF.